Below are 24 T cell receptor beta chains sequenced from a single sample in a study of control samples from healthy donors and cancer patients. Measured with immunoSEQ multiplex PCR; TCRdb has only the in-frame clones, and not every one. This sample carries around 110,000 clones, approximately 93% of them seen once, and the ten largest clones take approximately 2.5%. The material sequenced was blood. Receptor source: a man aged 30 to 45 in good health.

This clone was seen just once. The DNA of the CDR3 is TGCGCCAGCAAAGGGGATGAGCAGTTCTTC. Translating it yields CASKGDEQFF. This chain joins TRBV5-1 and TRBJ2-1; weak D call: TRBD1 (5 bases). CDR3 length: 10 residues. Trimming removed 6 bases at V and 8 bases at J, with 6 bases between. CDR1 and CDR2 from the germline V gene are SGHRS and YFSETQ.

This clone came up once. The V gene is TRBV11-2, the J gene TRBJ1-1; 9 bases are shared with TRBD1. The CDR3 length is 13 residues. The V gene end was trimmed by 1 base and the J gene end by 6 bases; junction bases not matched to a gene: 0. Per germline, CDR1 SGHAT and CDR2 FQNNGV. CDR3 DNA sequence: TGTGCCAGCAGCTTAGGACAGGGGGCTGAAGCTTTCTTT. Its translation is CASSLGQGAEAFF.

The chain recombines TRBV10-3 with TRBJ1-6; TRBD1 aligns across 9 bases. This CDR3 is 15 amino acids long. Germline CDR1 and CDR2: ENHRY and SYGVKD. J gave up 9 bases and V 4 bases, and 7 bases lay outside the gene matches. DNA of the CDR3: TGTGCCATCAGTGGCGACAGGGGGTTTTCTTCACCCCTCCACTTT. Translation: CAISGDRGFSSPLHF.

Here the CDR3 DNA reads TGTGCCAGTAAAAGTCCGGGGCTAGAAGCTTTCTTT. This codes for CASKSPGLEAFF. This chain joins TRBV19 and TRBJ1-1, with a possible D match to TRBD1 (5 bases). This CDR3 comprises 12 residues. Germline CDR1 and CDR2: LNHDA and SQIVND (reference sequence). Trimming took off 7 bases at V and 8 bases at J, with 14 bases between the two ends.

The rearrangement links TRBV6-2 or TRBV6-3 to TRBJ1-2; maybe TRBD1 (6 bases). Germline V CDR1 and CDR2: MNHEY, SVGEGT. V lost 4 bases to trimming and J lost 1 base, with 19 bases between them. The CDR3 spans 17 residues. The chain's CDR3 is CASSSWTAPIGNYGYTF. Here the CDR3 DNA reads TGTGCCAGCAGTTCCTGGACAGCCCCTATCGGTAACTATGGCTACACCTTC.

This clone came up once. This chain links TRBV10-1 with TRBJ2-3, with D hard to call. CDR1 and CDR2 from the germline V gene are WNHNN and SYGVQD (reference sequence). V lost 2 bases, J lost 0 bases, and 3 bases lay in between. This CDR3 is built from 13 residues. CDR3 sequence reads: CASSEDSTDTQYF. The CDR3 bases are TGCGCCAGCAGTGAGGATAGCACAGATACGCAGTATTTT.

The chain carries TRBV7-9 and TRBJ1-6, with 7 bases matching TRBD1. Germline lookup yields CDR1 SEHNR and CDR2 FQNEAQ (reference sequence). V trimming: 5 bases; J trimming: 11 bases; junction bases outside the gene matches: 6. The CDR3 length is 13 residues. The CDR3 here is CASSEGALTPLHF. The CDR3 DNA is TGTGCCAGCAGCGAGGGGGCGCTGACACCCCTCCACTTT.

V and J are TRBV4-2 and TRBJ1-1; D is unresolved. CDR1 and CDR2 (germline): LGHNA, YNFKEQ. This CDR3 has 13 residues. The V and J ends lost 1 base and 6 bases respectively, with 9 bases between them. The CDR3 loop is CASSQASWPEAFF. The DNA for the CDR3 is TGTGCCAGCAGCCAAGCGTCGTGGCCTGAAGCTTTCTTT.

This clone was observed once. The chain is built from TRBV7-9 and TRBJ2-6; 7 bases are shared with TRBD1. CDR1 is SEHNR and CDR2 is FQNEAQ in the germline V gene (reference sequence). The length of the CDR3 is 18 residues. With V trimmed by 1 base and J by 0 bases, 6 bases remained unmatched. CDR3 nucleotide sequence: TGTGCCAGCAGCTTAGGGACAGGCTCCATCTCTGGGGCCAACGTCCTGACTTTC. Translated: CASSLGTGSISGANVLTF.

The genes are TRBV20-1 and TRBJ1-4; perhaps TRBD1 as D (5 bases). Trimming took off 3 bases at V and 5 bases at J, with 34 bases between the two ends. The CDR3 totals 21 residues. Germline CDR1 reads DFQATT; CDR2 reads SNEGSKA (reference sequence). As DNA, the CDR3 is TGCAGTGCTAGTTTGTCGAGCCAAACTTTCCCAGACAGTGACCTGAATGAAAAACTGTTTTTT. Its protein product is CSASLSSQTFPDSDLNEKLFF.

The chain uses TRBV3-1 (or the pseudogene TRBV3-2) and TRBJ2-3; D is ambiguous. Between the trimmed V and J ends, which lost 4 bases and 4 bases, there was a span of 9 bases. In germline, CDR1 is LGHDT, CDR2 YNNKEL (reference sequence). The CDR3 length is 13 residues. The CDR3 DNA follows: TGTGCCAGCAGCCCGACCGGTGCAGATACGCAGTATTTT. Its translation is CASSPTGADTQYF.

This clone was found once. The gene calls are TRBV7-2 and TRBJ1-2; D is uncertain. The germline CDR1 and CDR2 sequences are SGHTA and FQGNSA. Trimming took 5 bases from V and 4 from J, leaving 8 bases between them. The CDR3 is 12 residues long. The CDR3: CASSPSSYGYTF. CDR3 nucleotides: TGTGCCAGCAGCCCATCTAGCTATGGCTACACCTTC.

This chain links TRBV6-1 with TRBJ1-4; no clear D. Per germline, CDR1 MNHNS and CDR2 SASEGT. The ends were cut back, 0 bases at V and 0 bases at J, with 8 bases in the middle. This CDR3 has 16 residues. CDR3 sequence: CASSEALGTTNEKLFF. The CDR3, as DNA: TGTGCCAGCAGTGAAGCCCTCGGGACAACTAATGAAAAACTGTTTTTT.

The genes are TRBV6-6 and TRBJ1-1; a weak D match, TRBD1 (6 bases). Germline-derived CDR1 and CDR2 are MNHNY and SVGAGI (reference sequence). CDR3 length equals 15 residues. The ends were cut back, 3 bases at V and 1 base at J, with 12 bases in the middle. CDR3 bases: TGTGCCAGCAGTTATATTCAGGGGAGGAACACTGAAGCTTTCTTT. Translating it yields CASSYIQGRNTEAFF.

This clone has just one count. The V gene is TRBV21-1, the J gene TRBJ1-1; the table assigns TRBD1, which was not confirmed against the DNA. TRBV21-1 is annotated as a pseudogene. The CDR3 is 16 amino acids. CDR3 sequence (DNA): TGTGCCAGCAGCAAAGCGCTCGGAGACCAGGGGACTGAAGCTTTCTTT. This sequence encodes CASSKALGDQGTEAFF.

This clone was seen only once. This chain links TRBV30 with TRBJ2-3; the match to TRBD1 covers 8 bases. V was pared by 3 bases and J by 5 bases, with 10 bases of the junction left unmatched. The germline V gene encodes CDR1 GTSNPN and CDR2 SVGIG (reference sequence). The CDR3 sequence is 15 residues long. The CDR3, as DNA: TGTGCCTGGAGCGGGGATCAGGGGGCGCTAGATACGCAGTATTTT. This encodes CAWSGDQGALDTQYF.

The gene calls are TRBV3-1 (or the pseudogene TRBV3-2) and TRBJ1-1; a possible D gene is TRBD1 (5 bases). Trimming pared 4 bases from V and 1 base from J, leaving 10 bases between. Per germline, CDR1 LGHDT and CDR2 YNNKEL (reference sequence). The CDR3 covers 14 residues. The CDR3 sequence: CASSLGRTNTEAFF. The CDR3 nucleotides read TGTGCCAGCAGCCTGGGACGGACGAACACTGAAGCTTTCTTT.

This rearrangement joins TRBV5-4 to TRBJ2-7; D may be TRBD1 (5 bases). V lost 5 bases and J 4 bases, leaving 16 bases between the germline ends. Per the germline V gene, CDR1 is SGHNT and CDR2 is YYREEE (reference sequence). This CDR3 region has 14 residues. This CDR3 reads CASRTFGKGYEQYF. Here the CDR3 DNA reads TGTGCCAGCAGAACCTTTGGAAAGGGGTACGAGCAGTACTTC.

J is TRBJ1-5 and V is TRBV29-1; 10 bases match TRBD1. Looked up from germline, CDR1 is SQVTM and CDR2 is ANQGSEA. V lost 7 bases and J lost 4; bases outside the gene matches: 7. The CDR3 consists of 14 residues. DNA of the CDR3: TGCAGCGCGCGCGGACAGGGGGGGAATCAGCCCCAGCATTTT. Its protein product is CSARGQGGNQPQHF.

Comment on this clone: This CDR3 is also generated by other DNA sequences in the sample. This chain connects TRBV5-1 to TRBJ2-3; possible D gene TRBD1, 5 bases. CDR1 is SGHRS and CDR2 is YFSETQ in the germline V gene. Trimming left V 0 bases short and J 1 base short, with 9 bases between. The length of the CDR3 is 15 residues. The CDR3 here is CASSLGQGGTDTQYF. The CDR3 DNA is TGCGCCAGCAGCTTGGGGCAGGGCGGCACAGATACGCAGTATTTT.

This chain links TRBV5-6 with TRBJ1-1, with D possibly being TRBD1 (6 bases). V lost 0 bases and J 2 bases, leaving 8 bases between the germline ends. The CDR3 has 14 residues. Per germline, CDR1 SGHDT and CDR2 YYEEEE. The CDR3: CASSLDRANTEAFF. CDR3 nucleotide sequence: TGTGCCAGCAGCTTGGACAGGGCTAACACTGAAGCTTTCTTT.

The chain has TRBV20-1 and TRBJ2-1; perhaps TRBD2 as D (7 bases). V lost 1 base to trimming and J lost 14 bases, with 12 bases between them. The length of the CDR3 is 11 residues. Germline V gives CDR1 DFQATT, CDR2 SNEGSKA (reference sequence). The CDR3 sequence is CSARVEGGEFF. CDR3 in DNA: TGCAGTGCTAGAGTCGAGGGGGGGGAGTTCTTC.

This rearrangement joins TRBV6-6 to TRBJ2-7; tentatively, D is TRBD1 or TRBD2 (5 bases each). The CDR3 covers 15 residues. Germline V gives CDR1 MNHNY, CDR2 SVGAGI (reference sequence). Trimming stripped 7 bases from V and 5 bases from J, with 21 bases between. CDR3 DNA: TGTGCCAGCACCGATTCCCGGGACCCACGCCACGAGCAGTACTTC. It codes for CASTDSRDPRHEQYF.

This clone was recorded a few times. The V call is TRBV4-1, the J call TRBJ1-3, with no clear D. Trimming took off 0 bases at V and 0 bases at J, with 6 bases between the two ends. Germline values: CDR1 MGHRA, CDR2 YSYEKL. CDR3 length: 15 amino acids. The DNA of the CDR3 is TGCGCCAGCAGCCAAGAAGGATTCTCTGGAAACACCATATATTTT. Protein sequence: CASSQEGFSGNTIYF.